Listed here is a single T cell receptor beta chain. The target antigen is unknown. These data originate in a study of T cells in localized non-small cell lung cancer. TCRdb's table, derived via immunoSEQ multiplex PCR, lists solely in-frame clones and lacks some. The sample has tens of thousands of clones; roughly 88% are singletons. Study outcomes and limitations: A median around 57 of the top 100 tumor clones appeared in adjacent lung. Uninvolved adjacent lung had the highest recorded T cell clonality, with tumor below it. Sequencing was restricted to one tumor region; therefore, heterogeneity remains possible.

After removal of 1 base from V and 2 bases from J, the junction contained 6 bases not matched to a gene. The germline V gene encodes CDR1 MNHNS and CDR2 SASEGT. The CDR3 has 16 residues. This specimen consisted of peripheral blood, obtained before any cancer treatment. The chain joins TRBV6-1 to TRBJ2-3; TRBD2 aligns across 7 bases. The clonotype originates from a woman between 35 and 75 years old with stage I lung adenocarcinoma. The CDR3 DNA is TGTGCCAGCAGTGAAGGGGGAGGGGCCTTCACAGATACGCAGTATTTT. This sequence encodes CASSEGGGAFTDTQYF.